Listed below are T cell receptor beta chains from one sample, sequenced in a study of T cells in Graves' hyperthyroidism and ophthalmopathy. TCRdb recomputed calls from the multiplex PCR reads with MiXCR, one row per CDR3 protein. The table lists hundreds of thousands of distinct CDR3 sequences, under 15% of them singletons. Source material: blood. These receptors all stem from a middle-aged woman with Graves' ophthalmopathy. The CDR3 runs from the conserved cysteine through the conserved F or W. The order of the fields is J gene, V gene, D gene, clone size, CDR3 DNA, CDR3 protein. A D gene is named only where the DNA matches it firmly. Expanded clones get a size class; other rows say once, few or many, or leave the size out.

TRBJ2-7 | TRBV20-1 | TRBD2 | many | TGCAGTGCTTTCAAGCGGGGTATTTACGAGCAGTACTTC | CSAFKRGIYEQYF
TRBJ1-5 | TRBV12-3/TRBV12-4 | NA | many | TGTGCCAGCAACAGGCGCAATCAGCCCCAGCATTTT | CASNRRNQPQHF
TRBJ2-4 | TRBV20-1 | TRBD2 | many | TGCAGTGTACTAGCGGGAAATAACATTCAGTACTTC | CSVLAGNNIQYF
TRBJ2-7 | TRBV6-1 | NA | many | TGTGCCAGCAGTGTTCGGACGGGTCTCTACGAGCAGTACTTC | CASSVRTGLYEQYF
TRBJ2-7 | TRBV19 | NA | many | TGTGCCAGTAGCAGGAACCACCCCTACGAGCAGTACTTC | CASSRNHPYEQYF
TRBJ2-7 | TRBV28 | NA | many | TGTGCCAGCAAAACAGGAACCTACGAGCAGTACTTC | CASKTGTYEQYF
TRBJ2-7 | TRBV6-2/TRBV6-3 | NA | NA | TGTGCCAGCGACAGAGGGGGGCCCGGCTACGAGCAGTACTTC | CASDRGGPGYEQYF
TRBJ2-5 | TRBV11-3 | NA | many | TGTGCCAGCAGCACCGTTTACGACCCAAACCAAGAGACCCAGTACTTC | CASSTVYDPNQETQYF
TRBJ2-4 | TRBV2 | NA | many | TGTGCCATAACGGACCCCCGATCGTCCAAAAACATTCAGTACTTC | CAITDPRSSKNIQYF
TRBJ2-7 | TRBV6-1 | TRBD2 | many | TGTGCCAGCAGTGAAAGGAGCGGGGGACCCCTCGAGCAGTACTTC | CASSERSGGPLEQYF
TRBJ2-5 | TRBV6-5 | TRBD2 | NA | TGTGCCAGCAGTTATGGGGCGGGAGCATCAGAGACCCAGTACTTC | CASSYGAGASETQYF
TRBJ2-7 | TRBV12-3/TRBV12-4 | NA | NA | TGTGCCAGCAGCTCTTCAGCGGGTACCTACGAGCAGTACTTC | CASSSSAGTYEQYF
TRBJ1-1 | TRBV2 | TRBD1 | many | TGTGCCAGCAGTGACGGGACAGGAGGCACTGAAGCTTTCTTT | CASSDGTGGTEAFF
TRBJ2-7 | TRBV28 | TRBD1 | many | TGTGCCAGCAGACGTTTAGGGACAGTCTCCTACGAGCAGTACTTC | CASRRLGTVSYEQYF
TRBJ1-3 | TRBV28 | TRBD1 | few | TGTGCCAGCACTCTGGGGGACAGGGCTGGAAACACCATATATTTT | CASTLGDRAGNTIYF
TRBJ2-2 | TRBV7-2 | NA | NA | TGTGCCAGCAGCTTGTCGAGGGGGGTCCCCGGGGAGCTGTTTTTT | CASSLSRGVPGELFF
TRBJ2-2 | TRBV19 | NA | many | TGTGCCAGTGTGGGTTCCGGGGAGCTGTTTTTT | CASVGSGELFF
TRBJ1-3 | TRBV20-1 | TRBD1 | NA | TGCAGTGCTAGAGATCTTTCCGAACAGGGGCTTTCTGGAAACACCATATATTTT | CSARDLSEQGLSGNTIYF
TRBJ1-5 | TRBV28 | NA | many | TGTGCCAGCAGTTGGGGGCCTCGACAGGTGGATCAGCCCCAGCATTTT | CASSWGPRQVDQPQHF
TRBJ1-2 | TRBV7-9 | TRBD1 | many | TGTGCCAGCAGTCAGCCGTCGGACAGGGCTGGCTACACCTTC | CASSQPSDRAGYTF
TRBJ1-2 | TRBV12-3/TRBV12-4 | NA | many | TGTGCCAGCAGTCCCAGTTCGCTATATGGCTACACCTTC | CASSPSSLYGYTF
TRBJ1-2 | TRBV9 | TRBD1 | many | TGTGCCAGCAGCTCGACGGACAGGGGAGGTATAGGCTACACCTTC | CASSSTDRGGIGYTF
TRBJ2-7 | TRBV10-3 | TRBD2 | many | TGTGCCATCAGTGAGATAGCGGGAGGGACCTACGAGCAGTACTTC | CAISEIAGGTYEQYF
TRBJ2-7 | TRBV19 | TRBD2 | few | TGTGCCAGTAGTATCCAGGGGGCCCGGACTAGCGGAGCCTACGAGCAGTACTTC | CASSIQGARTSGAYEQYF
TRBJ2-7 | TRBV20-1 | NA | many | TGCAGTGCTAATACCGAGACTACGGGCGAGCAGTACTTC | CSANTETTGEQYF
TRBJ2-7 | TRBV6-1 | TRBD1 | NA | TGTGCCAGCATTCCAAGAGGGACAGGGGGCAACGAGCAGTACTTC | CASIPRGTGGNEQYF
TRBJ1-1 | TRBV7-2 | NA | many | TGTGCCAGCAGCTTATCAAGGCGCGGGGAAGCTTTCTTT | CASSLSRRGEAFF
TRBJ1-1 | TRBV10-3 | NA | many | TGTGCCATCAGTGGACAAGACCAAGGCACTGAAGCTTTCTTT | CAISGQDQGTEAFF
TRBJ2-7 | TRBV2 | TRBD2 | many | TGTGCCAGCAAAGCGGGAGTCTACGAGCAGTACTTC | CASKAGVYEQYF
TRBJ1-2 | TRBV28 | NA | many | TGTGCCAGCTGGACCGGGACTCCATATGGCTACACCTTC | CASWTGTPYGYTF
TRBJ2-5 | TRBV28 | NA | NA | TGTGCCAGCAGGATGGCCCAGGGGATTCTTGCAGAGACCCAGTACTTC | CASRMAQGILAETQYF
TRBJ2-7 | TRBV7-9 | NA | many | TGTGCCAGCAGCTCCTTCGAGTACGAGCAGTACTTC | CASSSFEYEQYF
TRBJ2-7 | TRBV11-3 | TRBD2 | NA | TGTGCCAGCAGCCTCAATTGGCTAGCGGGGTACGAGCAGTACTTC | CASSLNWLAGYEQYF
TRBJ1-1 | TRBV5-5 | NA | NA | TGTGCCAGCAGCTTTGGAGTCAGGTTAACTGAAGCTTTCTTT | CASSFGVRLTEAFF
TRBJ2-7 | TRBV5-8 | TRBD2 | few | TGTGCCAGCAGCGCCCTGGGGGGGAAGAATTACGAGCAGTACTTC | CASSALGGKNYEQYF
TRBJ2-7 | TRBV29-1 | TRBD2 | many | TGCAGCGTTGTAGTAAGCGGGAGGAGAGACGAGCAGTACTTC | CSVVVSGRRDEQYF
TRBJ2-7 | TRBV5-6 | TRBD2 | many | TGTGCCAGCAGCATAAGCGGGAGTTACTACGAGCAGTACTTC | CASSISGSYYEQYF
TRBJ1-1 | TRBV11-2 | NA | many | TGTGCCAGCAGCTTATCCCAGGGGCGGGCTTTCTTT | CASSLSQGRAFF
TRBJ1-6 | TRBV5-6 | NA | few | TGTGCCAGCAGCTTGGGAACAGCTCAGCGCCTCCACTTT | CASSLGTAQRLHF
TRBJ2-7 | TRBV20-1 | NA | many | TGCAGTGCTACGAGCCCCTCCTACGAGCAGTACTTC | CSATSPSYEQYF
TRBJ2-7 | TRBV11-2 | TRBD2 | many | TGTGCCAGCAGCTTAGAGTGGCGGGAGAATAACGAGCAGTACTTC | CASSLEWRENNEQYF
TRBJ2-4 | TRBV27 | NA | many | TGTGCCAGCAGTTTACGCGCCAGGGAGGCCAAAAACATTCAGTACTTC | CASSLRAREAKNIQYF
TRBJ1-6 | TRBV2 | NA | many | TGTGCCAGCAGTGCCAGGGCGAACCTTAATTCACCCCTCCACTTT | CASSARANLNSPLHF